This T cell receptor beta chain was captured in a study of CD8 T cells in Susac syndrome. CDR1 SEHNR and CDR2 FQNEAQ come from the germline V gene (reference sequence). The V gene lost 5 bases and the J gene lost 8 bases, with 19 bases spanning the gap. This CDR3 region has 15 residues. Random-hexamer reverse transcription was applied to roughly 0.5 to 1 ug RNA. Amplification of TCR beta CDR3 was carried out by immunoSEQ multiplex PCR, which covered 54 Vbeta and 13 Jbeta segments. In TCRdb, the immunoSEQ multiplex PCR reads were re-called with MiXCR into one record per CDR3 protein. Here the sample spans hundreds of thousands of distinct CDR3 sequences, more than 80% being singletons.

V is TRBV7-9 and J is TRBJ2-1, with a tentative D call TRBD2 (6 bases). The TCR comes from a human donor with multiple sclerosis. Sequenced: CD8+ T cells from PBMCs. The CDR3 sequence: CASSLSLTGGDEQFF. CDR3 nucleotide sequence: TGTGCCAGCAGCCTCAGCCTTACAGGAGGGGATGAGCAGTTCTTC.